Below are 7 T cell receptor beta chains sequenced from a single sample in a study of human T cells and chemical hapten exposure. Each CDR3 protein gets one entry after TCRdb re-called the RACE reads with MiXCR. The repertoire holds 120,000 or so distinct CDR3 sequences, approximately 13% seen once, with approximately 3% in the top ten. Time point in this sample: pre-sensitization, week 0. The treatment denotes: therapeutic diphenylcyclopropenone sensitization with weekly scalp DPC. The sample was whole blood, taken in connection with sensitization to the hapten diphenylcyclopropenone (DPC). The receptors stem from a woman aged 18-29 years with alopecia areata. Some clones in this sample may be carry-over from other donors' samples.

This clonotype was counted only a few times. The CDR3 bases are TGTGCCAGCAGTTCATTCTCCTACGAGCAGTACTTC. It translates to CASSSFSYEQYF. The gene calls are TRBV6-2 or TRBV6-3 and TRBJ2-7; unclear D gene. In germline, CDR1 is MNHEY, CDR2 SVGEGT. Trimming stripped 4 bases from V and 0 bases from J, with 4 bases between. This CDR3 is 12 amino acids long.

This clonotype occurred a few times. V is TRBV7-9 and J is TRBJ1-2, with D maybe TRBD1 (5 bases). The germline CDR1 and CDR2 sequences are SEHNR and FQNEAQ (reference sequence). Between the trimmed V and J ends, which lost 2 bases and 5 bases, there was a span of 9 bases. The CDR3 covers 13 residues. This chain's CDR3 is CASSLIQDYGYTF. The CDR3 nucleotides are TGTGCCAGCAGCTTAATACAGGATTATGGCTACACCTTC.

This clonotype occurred many times. In nucleotides, the CDR3 is TGCAGTGCTAGAGGGATGATGCAGGTCTATGAGCAGTTCTTC. Its protein is CSARGMMQVYEQFF. V gene TRBV20-1 combines with J gene TRBJ2-1; D is ambiguous. The CDR3 spans 14 residues. Trimming removed 1 base from V and 8 bases from J, with 15 bases in between. CDR1 is DFQATT and CDR2 is SNEGSKA in the germline V gene (reference sequence).

The rearrangement joins TRBV29-1 to TRBJ2-7, with D uncertain. The V and J ends lost 3 bases and 0 bases respectively, with 15 bases between them. Germline V gene lookup returns CDR1 SQVTM and CDR2 ANQGSEA. The CDR3 loop spans 15 amino acids. The CDR3 coding sequence is TGCAGCGTTGAGGTTTCGGTGGCTAGCTCCTACGAGCAGTACTTC. It encodes CSVEVSVASSYEQYF.

V gene TRBV5-1 combines with J gene TRBJ2-1, with D uncertain. V lost 0 bases to trimming and J lost 2 bases, with 12 bases between them. Germline V gene lookup returns CDR1 SGHRS and CDR2 YFSETQ. CDR3 size: 16 residues. The CDR3 protein is CASSLDPLATYNEQFF. In DNA form, the CDR3 reads TGCGCCAGCAGCTTGGACCCCCTCGCTACCTACAATGAGCAGTTCTTC.

The genes are TRBV6-2 or TRBV6-3 and TRBJ2-5, with 8 positions matching TRBD1. With 1 base clipped from V and 2 bases from J, the junction kept 12 bases outside the gene matches. The germline gives CDR1 MNHEY, CDR2 SVGEGT. The CDR3 has 18 residues. The CDR3, as DNA: TGTGCCAGCAGTTACTTCCGGGACAGGCCCAATAGTCAAGAGACCCAGTACTTC. This encodes CASSYFRDRPNSQETQYF.

The CDR3 spells CASSQDGKTQYF. CDR3 in DNA: TGCGCCAGCAGCCAAGATGGAAAGACCCAGTACTTC. The V call is TRBV4-3, the J call TRBJ2-5; D is uncertain. This CDR3 region has 12 residues. V lost 0 bases and J lost 6, with 5 bases in between. The germline V gene encodes CDR1 LGHNA and CDR2 YSLEER.